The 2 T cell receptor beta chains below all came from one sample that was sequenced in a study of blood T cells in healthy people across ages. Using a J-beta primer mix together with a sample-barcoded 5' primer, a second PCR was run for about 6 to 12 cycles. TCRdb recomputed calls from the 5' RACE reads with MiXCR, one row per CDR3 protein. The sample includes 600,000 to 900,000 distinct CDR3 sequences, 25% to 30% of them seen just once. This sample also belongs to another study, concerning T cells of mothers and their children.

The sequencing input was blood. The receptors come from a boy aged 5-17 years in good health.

Written as DNA, the CDR3 is TGTGCCAGCAGCTTAAGCGGGACTAGCGCTTCCGGGGAGCTGTTTTTT. It translates to CASSLSGTSASGELFF. The chain combines TRBV7-3 with TRBJ2-2; 10 bases align to TRBD2. This CDR3 contains 16 residues. Germline V gene sequence: CDR1 SGHTA, CDR2 FQGTGA. The junction had 5 bases not matched to a gene; V was cut back by 1 base and J by 6 bases.

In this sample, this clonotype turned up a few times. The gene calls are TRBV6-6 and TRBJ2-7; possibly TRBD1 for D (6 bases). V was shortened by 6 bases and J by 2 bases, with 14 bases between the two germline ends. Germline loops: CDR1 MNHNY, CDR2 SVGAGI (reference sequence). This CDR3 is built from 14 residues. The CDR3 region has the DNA TGTGCCAGCAGCAACAGGGTTGGGGCCTACGAGCAGTACTTC. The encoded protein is CASSNRVGAYEQYF.